The 13 T cell receptor beta chains reported below all come from one sample, sequenced in a study of T cells after yellow fever vaccination. TCRdb re-called the 5' RACE reads through MiXCR, storing one row per CDR3 protein. The sample lists roughly 340,000 distinct CDR3 sequences; roughly 9.4% were seen once. The starting material was PBMCs, obtained on the day of the first yellow fever vaccination. Receptors originate from a man aged 18 to 30 who received the YFV17D yellow fever vaccine.

This clonotype was counted only a few times. The chain has TRBV7-2 and TRBJ1-2, with D possibly matching TRBD1 (5 bases). V was pared by 3 bases and J by 4 bases, with 18 bases between. From germline, CDR1 is SGHTA and CDR2 FQGNSA. This CDR3 spans 16 amino acids. The CDR3 loop reads CASSLDVAGLTYGYTF. CDR3 DNA: TGTGCCAGCAGCTTGGACGTGGCAGGGTTGACCTATGGCTACACCTTC.

This clonotype was seen many times. The chain is built from TRBV12-3 or TRBV12-4 and TRBJ2-7; D unclear. V lost 2 bases, J lost 0 bases, and 8 bases lay in between. This CDR3 has 14 residues. The CDR3 sequence: CASSLSYSSYEQYF. The CDR3 bases are TGTGCCAGCAGTTTAAGCTATTCCTCCTACGAGCAGTACTTC.

The table lists this clonotype with a few counts. The V and J genes are TRBV3-1 and TRBJ1-2, with D unresolved. The CDR3 is 14 residues long. Germline assignment: CDR1 LGHDT and CDR2 YNNKEL (reference sequence). The V gene lost 1 base and the J gene lost 3 bases, with 9 bases spanning the gap. The CDR3 here is CASSQVGFYYGYTF. DNA of the CDR3: TGTGCCAGCAGCCAAGTGGGGTTTTACTATGGCTACACCTTC. The full variable domain, with the rest looked up from reference TRBV3-1 and TRBJ1-2, is DTAVSQTPKYLVTQMGNDKSIKCEQNLGHDTMYWYKQDSKKFLKIMFSYNNKELIINETVPNRFSPKSPDKAHLNLHINSLELGDSAVYFCASSQVGFYYGYTFGSGTRLTVV.

In its sample, this clonotype was seen a few times. This chain joins TRBV6-2 or TRBV6-3 and TRBJ1-1; possibly TRBD1 for D (5 bases). The CDR3 sequence is 12 residues long. Trimming cost V 4 bases and J 8 bases, with 11 bases left between them. Germline V lookup: CDR1 MNHEY, CDR2 SVGEGT. For the CDR3, the DNA is TGTGCCAGCAGTTGGGGCAATTGGGAAGCTTTCTTT. It encodes CASSWGNWEAFF.

In this sample, this clonotype turned up a few times. This chain joins TRBV19 and TRBJ2-3; 11 bases match TRBD1. Germline lookup yields CDR1 LNHDA and CDR2 SQIVND (reference sequence). The CDR3 consists of 17 residues. V dropped 4 bases and J dropped 4; count of bases not matched to a gene: 10. The CDR3 DNA follows: TGTGCCAGTAGTACCCGGACAGGGGGCCGGTTTCCAGATACGCAGTATTTT. This encodes CASSTRTGGRFPDTQYF.

The V gene is TRBV12-3 or TRBV12-4, the J gene TRBJ1-2, with 7 bases that match TRBD1. J lost 3 bases, V lost 8 bases, and 12 bases had no gene match. CDR3 length: 15 residues. The CDR3 reads CASALRDRLHYGYTF. The DNA of the CDR3 is TGTGCCAGCGCTCTCCGGGACAGACTTCACTATGGCTACACCTTC.

The chain joins TRBV6-2 or TRBV6-3 to TRBJ2-2; unclear D gene. V lost 5 bases, J lost 4 bases, and 11 bases lay in between. Germline loops: CDR1 MNHEY, CDR2 SVGEGT. The CDR3 spans 14 residues. The CDR3 nucleotides read TGTGCCAGCAGTATAACAGAAACCACCGGGGAGCTGTTTTTT. Its protein is CASSITETTGELFF.

The gene calls are TRBV5-4 and TRBJ2-1, with D perhaps matching TRBD2 (5 bases). The CDR3 covers 14 residues. Germline V gene data show CDR1 as SGHNT and CDR2 as YYREEE (reference sequence). The V and J ends lost 9 bases and 1 base respectively, with 14 bases between them. The CDR3, as DNA: TGTGCCATCCCCGGGGTCGGGTCCTACAATGAGCAGTTCTTC. It codes for CAIPGVGSYNEQFF.

The rearrangement uses TRBV6-2 or TRBV6-3 and TRBJ2-6; D possibly uses TRBD1 or TRBD2 (5 bases each). The germline CDR1 and CDR2 sequences are MNHEY and SVGEGT. CDR3 length: 20 amino acids. The germline V and J ends were trimmed by 0 bases and 0 bases, with 18 bases remaining between them. The CDR3 reads CASSYSIQQGRFSGANVLTF. As DNA, the CDR3 is TGTGCCAGCAGTTACTCGATCCAGCAGGGACGGTTCTCTGGGGCCAACGTCCTGACTTTC.

This clonotype has just a few counts. The V and J genes are TRBV4-1 and TRBJ1-2, with a weak D call TRBD1 (6 bases). Trimming left V 6 bases short and J 5 bases short, with 16 bases between. CDR3 size: 14 residues. Germline CDR1 reads MGHRA; CDR2 reads YSYEKL. Written as DNA, the CDR3 is TGCGCCAGCAGACCGACAGGTTTAGGATATGGCTACACCTTC. This encodes CASRPTGLGYGYTF.

The chain links TRBV23-1 to TRBJ2-3; 7 bases align to TRBD2. TRBV23-1 is an ORF, and what it does is uncertain. This CDR3 contains 15 residues. V gave up 2 bases and J gave up 7 bases; unmatched junction bases: 9. CDR3 protein: CASSQEAGQWHTQYF. In nucleotides, the CDR3 is TGCGCCAGCAGTCAAGAAGCGGGGCAATGGCATACGCAGTATTTT.

The chain joins TRBV10-3 to TRBJ2-6, with D perhaps TRBD2 (5 bases). CDR3 length equals 16 residues. Germline V lookup: CDR1 ENHRY, CDR2 SYGVKD. V lost 1 base and J lost 4, with 11 bases in between. This CDR3 is CAISEYGVHGANVLTF. The CDR3, as DNA: TGTGCCATCAGTGAGTACGGGGTCCACGGGGCCAACGTCCTGACTTTC.

This clonotype was seen repeatedly, ten times or more. The chain recombines TRBV20-1 with TRBJ2-1; D not certain. CDR1 is DFQATT and CDR2 is SNEGSKA in the germline V gene (reference sequence). Trimming took off 7 bases at V and 2 bases at J, with 12 bases between the two ends. CDR3 size: 13 residues. CDR3 loop: CSGLSVTYNEQFF. The CDR3 DNA follows: TGCAGTGGCCTGAGCGTGACCTACAATGAGCAGTTCTTC.